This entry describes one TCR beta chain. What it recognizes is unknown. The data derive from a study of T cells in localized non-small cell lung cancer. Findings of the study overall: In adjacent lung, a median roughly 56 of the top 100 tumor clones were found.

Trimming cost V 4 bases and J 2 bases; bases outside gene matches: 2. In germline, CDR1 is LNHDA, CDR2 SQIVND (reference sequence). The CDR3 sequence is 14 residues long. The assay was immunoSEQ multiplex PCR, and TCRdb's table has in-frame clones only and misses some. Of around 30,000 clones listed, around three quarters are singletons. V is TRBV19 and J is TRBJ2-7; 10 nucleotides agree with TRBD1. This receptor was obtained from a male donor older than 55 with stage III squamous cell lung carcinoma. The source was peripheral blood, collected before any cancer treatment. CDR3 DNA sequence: TGTGCCAGTAGTAGGGACAGGGGAACCTACGAGCAGTACTTC. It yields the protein CASSRDRGTYEQYF.